Below, 3 T cell receptor beta chains from the same sample are listed, as sequenced in a study of blood T cell repertoires in COVID-19. Profiled with immunoSEQ multiplex PCR; TCRdb holds only in-frame clones, not every one. This repertoire shows 150,000 to 200,000 clones, under 85% found once; its top ten account for around 16%. The sequencing input was peripheral blood. Receptors originate from a man between 60 and 70 years old with active or convalescent COVID-19.

Comment on this clone: An end of the junction differs from the germline gene, which may be a read error. The gene calls are TRBV19 and TRBJ2-7; 8 positions agree with TRBD1. This CDR3 has 13 residues. Germline-derived CDR1 and CDR2 are LNHDA and SQIVND (reference sequence). CDR3 in DNA: TGTGCCAGTAGTATAGGGGTCGGGGACAGGCTGAACTTC. Its protein is CASSIGVGDRLNF.

The CDR3 DNA follows: TGTGCCAGCTCTCTGCGGAGGGAGCAGTTCTTC. This translates into CASSLRREQFF. J is TRBJ2-1 and V is TRBV28; tentative D call: TRBD2 (5 bases). There are 11 residues in the CDR3. Germline CDR1 reads MDHEN; CDR2 reads SYDVKM. V lost 8 bases to trimming and J lost 10 bases, with 12 bases between them.

The chain uses TRBV28 and TRBJ1-2; 10 nucleotides match TRBD1. V lost 10 bases and J lost 5; bases outside the gene matches: 7. This CDR3 has 13 residues. Per the germline V gene, CDR1 is MDHEN and CDR2 is SYDVKM. CDR3 sequence reads: CATMDRGSYGYTF. The CDR3 region has the DNA TGTGCCACCATGGACAGGGGGAGTTATGGCTACACCTTC.